The 29 T cell receptor beta chains below all came from one sample that was sequenced in a study of cytomegalovirus exposure and HLA in healthy donors. Sequencing used immunoSEQ multiplex PCR; TCRdb keeps in-frame clones, though not all of them. The data show about 130,000 clones, roughly 90% seen once. Sequences were obtained from PBMCs. The receptors here all came from a man aged 30 to 39 in good health and CMV-seronegative.

The chain has TRBV25-1 and TRBJ1-4, with D unresolved. Per the germline V gene, CDR1 is MGHDK and CDR2 is SYGVNS. The V gene lost 8 bases and the J gene lost 0 bases, with 10 bases spanning the gap. The CDR3 is made up of 14 amino acids. This chain's CDR3 is CASCGGATNEKLFF. The CDR3 region has the DNA TGTGCCAGCTGCGGAGGTGCAACTAATGAAAAACTGTTTTTT.

The chain carries TRBV5-1 and TRBJ1-2, with TRBD1 matching 10 bases. Trimming removed 4 bases from V and 5 bases from J; junction bases left unmatched: 2. CDR1 SGHRS and CDR2 YFSETQ come from the germline V gene. The CDR3 totals 13 residues. CDR3 sequence (DNA): TGCGCCAGCAGCGAGGGACAGGGGTATGGCTACACCTTC. Its translation is CASSEGQGYGYTF.

This clone was seen only once. The chain carries TRBV7-2 and TRBJ2-5, with 7 bases lining up with TRBD2. CDR1 and CDR2 from the germline V gene are SGHTA and FQGNSA. V dropped 6 bases and J dropped 6; count of bases not matched to a gene: 10. The CDR3 sequence is 14 residues long. The CDR3 sequence is CASRGGSSGQTQYF. The CDR3 DNA reads TGTGCCAGCAGGGGGGGGTCCTCAGGGCAGACCCAGTACTTC.

The chain carries TRBV7-2 and TRBJ1-2, with 8 bases lining up with TRBD1. CDR1 is SGHTA, CDR2 FQGNSA, per germline. V lost 4 bases to trimming and J lost 8 bases; unmatched junction nucleotides: 9. This CDR3 is built from 14 residues. The CDR3 sequence is CASSSRTGNGGYTF. CDR3 DNA: TGTGCCAGCAGCTCCAGGACAGGGAACGGCGGCTACACCTTC.

The chain uses TRBV5-6 and TRBJ2-3; D is undetermined. Germline V gene sequence: CDR1 SGHDT, CDR2 YYEEEE. The length of the CDR3 is 13 residues. Trimming removed 3 bases at V and 5 bases at J, with 10 bases between. CDR3 protein: CASSSPPGDTQYF. The CDR3 bases are TGTGCCAGCAGCTCGCCCCCCGGAGATACGCAGTATTTT.

V is TRBV30 and J is TRBJ2-3, with 10 bases that match TRBD2. The J segment lost 6 bases and the V segment lost 3 bases, leaving 9 bases of the junction unmatched. CDR1 and CDR2 (germline): GTSNPN, SVGIG (reference sequence). The CDR3 sequence is 15 residues long. CDR3 amino acids: CAWSASSGRGDTQYF. For the CDR3, the DNA is TGTGCCTGGAGCGCCTCTAGCGGGAGAGGGGATACGCAGTATTTT.

The rearrangement links TRBV6-5 to TRBJ2-1; 9 positions match TRBD2. CDR1 is MNHEY and CDR2 is SVGAGI in the germline V gene. The V and J ends lost 2 bases and 6 bases, in that order; junction bases with no gene match: 5. The CDR3 contains 15 residues. In DNA form, the CDR3 reads TGTGCCAGCAGTTACACCCAGGGACTAGCCAATGAGCAGTTCTTC. This translates into CASSYTQGLANEQFF.

The chain has TRBV5-1 and TRBJ1-6; 10 bases align to TRBD1. V was clipped by 5 bases and J by 7 bases; unmatched bases: 3. Germline loops: CDR1 SGHRS, CDR2 YFSETQ. The CDR3 runs to 14 residues. This CDR3 reads CASSSGQGNSPLHF. The DNA for the CDR3 is TGCGCCAGCAGTTCGGGACAGGGGAATTCACCCCTCCACTTT. The full variable domain, completed using reference TRBV5-1 and TRBJ1-6, is KAGVTQTPRYLIKTRGQQVTLSCSPISGHRSVSWYQQTPGQGLQFLFEYFSETQRNKGNFPGRFSGRQFSNSRSEMNVSTLELGDSALYLCASSSGQGNSPLHFGNGTRLTVT.

The chain uses TRBV11-2 and TRBJ2-7, with 13 bases lining up with TRBD2. Trimming removed 5 bases from V and 3 bases from J; junction bases left unmatched: 4. Germline assignment: CDR1 SGHAT and CDR2 FQNNGV. The CDR3 consists of 15 residues. This CDR3 is CASSHGTSGNYEQYF. CDR3 bases: TGTGCCAGCAGCCACGGGACTAGCGGGAACTACGAGCAGTACTTC.

The chain links TRBV27 to TRBJ1-5; 11 bases align to TRBD1. Germline V CDR1 and CDR2: MNHEY, SMNVEV (reference sequence). Trimming took 6 bases from V and 0 from J; bases not matched to a gene: 7. This CDR3 has 17 amino acids. CDR3 protein: CASRFGTGGNSNQPQHF. The CDR3 DNA follows: TGTGCCAGCAGGTTCGGGACAGGGGGGAATAGCAATCAGCCCCAGCATTTT.

The chain links TRBV2 to TRBJ2-5; D may be TRBD2 (6 bases). Germline CDR1 and CDR2: SNHLY and FYNNEI. This CDR3 has 14 amino acids. V lost 4 bases and J 6 bases, leaving 15 bases between the germline ends. The CDR3 DNA reads TGTGCCAGCAGTGGCGGGGAAGGGTACCAGACCCAGTACTTC. Protein: CASSGGEGYQTQYF.

The V call is TRBV5-5, the J call TRBJ2-1; 12 positions match TRBD1. Germline CDR1 is SGHKS and CDR2 is YYEKEE (reference sequence). Trimming at V came to 5 bases and at J to 7 bases, leaving 7 bases not matched to a gene. The CDR3 has 15 residues. The CDR3 nucleotides are TGTGCCAGCAGTCCGGGACAGGGGGCGTGGAATGAGCAGTTCTTC. This encodes CASSPGQGAWNEQFF.

The chain recombines TRBV7-3 with TRBJ2-5; perhaps TRBD1 as D (5 bases). Trimming took 3 bases from V and 5 from J, leaving 10 bases between them. Germline loops: CDR1 SGHTA, CDR2 FQGTGA. This CDR3 has 13 amino acids. The CDR3 spells CASSFSKGETQYF. In nucleotides, the CDR3 is TGTGCCAGCAGCTTTTCGAAGGGGGAGACCCAGTACTTC.

V gene TRBV29-1 combines with J gene TRBJ2-1, with D perhaps TRBD2 (5 bases). This CDR3 is 12 amino acids long. Germline V gene data show CDR1 as SQVTM and CDR2 as ANQGSEA. Trimming removed 2 bases at V and 10 bases at J, with 12 bases between. As DNA, the CDR3 is TGCAGCGTTGAATCGAGGGCTAAGGAGCAGTTCTTC. Protein product: CSVESRAKEQFF.

This clone has just one count. The rearrangement links TRBV12-5 to TRBJ1-2, with 7 bases that match TRBD1. V was pared by 6 bases and J by 3 bases, with 10 bases of the junction left unmatched. CDR1 and CDR2 from the germline V gene are LGHNT and FRNRAP. The CDR3 runs to 15 residues. CDR3 coding DNA: TGTGCTAGTGGGGAACCGGGACAGAGCTACTATGGCTACACCTTC. This codes for CASGEPGQSYYGYTF.

The chain has TRBV11-3 and TRBJ2-1, with 7 bases matching TRBD2. Germline-derived CDR1 and CDR2 are SGHNT and YENEEA. V lost 5 bases to trimming and J lost 2 bases; unmatched junction nucleotides: 0. The length of the CDR3 is 13 residues. In nucleotides, the CDR3 is TGTGCCAGCAGCGGGGGGGCCTACAATGAGCAGTTCTTC. Amino acids: CASSGGAYNEQFF.

The chain joins TRBV6-6 to TRBJ2-4; 10 nucleotides agree with TRBD2. The germline V gene has CDR1 MNHNY and CDR2 SVGAGI (reference sequence). This CDR3 is built from 12 residues. Unmatched junction bases numbered 9, after V lost 10 bases and J lost 12 bases. The CDR3 protein is CATWTSGRDQYF. The DNA for the CDR3 is TGTGCCACTTGGACTAGCGGACGGGATCAGTACTTC.

The chain has TRBV30 and TRBJ1-2; 10 nucleotides match TRBD1. Per the germline V gene, CDR1 is GTSNPN and CDR2 is SVGIG (reference sequence). CDR3 length: 15 residues. V dropped 0 bases and J dropped 5; count of bases not matched to a gene: 6. CDR3 DNA: TGTGCCTGGAGTGTAGGACAGGGGGTGACTTATGGCTACACCTTC. It codes for CAWSVGQGVTYGYTF. Filled out from reference TRBV30 and TRBJ1-2, the complete variable domain reads SQTIHQWPATLVQPVGSPLSLECTVEGTSNPNLYWYRQAAGRGLQLLFYSVGIGQISSEVPQNLSASRPQDRQFILSSKKLLLSDSGFYLCAWSVGQGVTYGYTFGSGTRLTVV.

The chain employs TRBV11-2 and TRBJ2-7; 7 bases agree with TRBD2. The CDR3 is 16 residues long. V gave up 1 base and J gave up 2 bases; unmatched junction bases: 8. Germline loops: CDR1 SGHAT, CDR2 FQNNGV. The CDR3 spells CASSLVLGGRAYEQYF. DNA for the CDR3: TGTGCCAGCAGCTTAGTATTAGGCGGGAGAGCCTACGAGCAGTACTTC. The full variable domain, rest sourced from reference TRBV11-2 and TRBJ2-7, is EAGVAQSPRYKIIEKRQSVAFWCNPISGHATLYWYQQILGQGPKLLIQFQNNGVVDDSQLPKDRFSAERLKGVDSTLKIQPAKLEDSAVYLCASSLVLGGRAYEQYFGPGTRLTVT.

The chain joins TRBV19 to TRBJ2-1, with TRBD2 matching 12 bases. CDR1 is LNHDA, CDR2 SQIVND, per germline (reference sequence). The CDR3 is 15 residues long. V trimming: 7 bases; J trimming: 0 bases; junction bases outside the gene matches: 1. The CDR3 loop is CASTTSGSSYNEQFF. CDR3 in DNA: TGTGCCAGTACGACTAGCGGGAGCTCCTACAATGAGCAGTTCTTC.

Regarding this clone: The identical CDR3 is also encoded by other nucleotide sequences in the sample. V is TRBV5-1 and J is TRBJ2-3; 11 nucleotides agree with TRBD2. The CDR3 spans 15 residues. The germline V gene encodes CDR1 SGHRS and CDR2 YFSETQ. With V trimmed by 4 bases and J by 1 base, 2 bases remained unmatched. The CDR3 sequence: CASSLGLAGTDTQYF. Here the CDR3 DNA reads TGCGCCAGCAGCCTGGGACTAGCGGGCACAGATACGCAGTATTTT. The variable domain in full, completed from reference TRBV5-1 and TRBJ2-3, reads KAGVTQTPRYLIKTRGQQVTLSCSPISGHRSVSWYQQTPGQGLQFLFEYFSETQRNKGNFPGRFSGRQFSNSRSEMNVSTLELGDSALYLCASSLGLAGTDTQYFGPGTRLTVL.

CDR3 residues: CASSLGEGRPYEQYF. CDR3 bases: TGTGCCAGCAGCTTAGGGGAGGGAAGACCCTACGAGCAGTACTTC. The chain combines TRBV7-9 with TRBJ2-7; 7 bases are shared with TRBD2. The V gene end was trimmed by 1 base and the J gene end by 2 bases; junction bases not matched to a gene: 5. Germline V gene lookup returns CDR1 SEHNR and CDR2 FQNEAQ (reference sequence). The CDR3 is made up of 15 amino acids. Filled out from reference TRBV7-9 and TRBJ2-7, the complete variable domain reads DTGVSQNPRHKITKRGQNVTFRCDPISEHNRLYWYRQTLGQGPEFLTYFQNEAQLEKSRLLSDRFSAERPKGSFSTLEIQRTEQGDSAMYLCASSLGEGRPYEQYFGPGTRLTVT.

This clone appeared once. The CDR3 spells CAWIKTGAFTAQYF. The CDR3 DNA follows: TGTGCCTGGATAAAGACAGGGGCTTTTACGGCCCAGTACTTC. The rearrangement uses TRBV30 and TRBJ2-5, with 8 bases matching TRBD1. CDR3 size: 14 residues. In germline, CDR1 is GTSNPN, CDR2 SVGIG (reference sequence). J was trimmed by 9 bases and V by 4 bases; bases with no gene match: 13.

The V call is TRBV30, the J call TRBJ2-7; D call uncertain. V shed 1 base and J shed 3 bases, with 10 bases lying between them. Germline CDR1 GTSNPN, CDR2 SVGIG (reference sequence). This CDR3 contains 13 residues. CDR3 sequence reads: CAWSGTAFYEQYF. In DNA form, the CDR3 reads TGTGCCTGGAGTGGAACAGCTTTCTACGAGCAGTACTTC.

The gene calls are TRBV30 and TRBJ1-6; D gene ambiguous. Germline V gene data show CDR1 as GTSNPN and CDR2 as SVGIG (reference sequence). This CDR3 comprises 15 residues. Trimming cost V 4 bases and J 6 bases, with 16 bases left between them. CDR3 loop: CAWKSEDPSNSPLHF. CDR3 bases: TGTGCCTGGAAGTCGGAGGACCCCTCTAATTCACCCCTCCACTTT.

The chain has TRBV14 and TRBJ1-1, with D unclear. This CDR3 is built from 14 residues. Trimming stripped 0 bases from V and 3 bases from J, with 8 bases between. Germline values: CDR1 SGHDN, CDR2 FVKESK. CDR3 region: CASSQDLVYTEAFF. Here the CDR3 DNA reads TGTGCCAGCAGCCAAGATCTTGTTTACACTGAAGCTTTCTTT. Full variable domain (outside the CDR3, taken from reference TRBV14 and TRBJ1-1): EAGVTQFPSHSVIEKGQTVTLRCDPISGHDNLYWYRRVMGKEIKFLLHFVKESKQDESGMPNNRFLAERTGGTYSTLKVQPAELEDSGVYFCASSQDLVYTEAFFGQGTRLTVV.

V and J are TRBV10-1 and TRBJ2-2; 8 bases agree with TRBD1. Germline V gene sequence: CDR1 WNHNN, CDR2 SYGVQD (reference sequence). V lost 4 bases and J lost 2; bases outside the gene matches: 18. There are 20 residues in the CDR3. The DNA for the CDR3 is TGCGCCAGCAGTGGAGAGCCACCCGGGACAGGCAATCCTAACACCGGGGAGCTGTTTTTT. This translates into CASSGEPPGTGNPNTGELFF.

The J gene is TRBJ1-5, the V gene TRBV6-6; no definite D call. The CDR3 contains 16 residues. Deletions cut 0 bases from V and 3 bases from J, with 12 bases between. Germline V gives CDR1 MNHNY, CDR2 SVGAGI (reference sequence). The CDR3 coding sequence is TGTGCCAGCAGTTACTCTTTGGGAGGATTCAATCAGCCCCAGCATTTT. It yields the protein CASSYSLGGFNQPQHF.

This clone was detected a few times. The V gene is TRBV19, the J gene TRBJ2-7, with D hard to call. The CDR3 has 13 amino acids. From germline, CDR1 is LNHDA and CDR2 SQIVND (reference sequence). V lost 5 bases and J 2 bases, leaving 10 bases between the germline ends. The CDR3 region is CASSPNYAYEQYF. CDR3 coding DNA: TGTGCCAGTAGTCCGAACTATGCCTACGAGCAGTACTTC.